This T cell receptor (beta chain) originates from a study of shared clonotypes between healthy human individuals. Some clones are missing from TCRdb's copy, which holds only in-frame ones; the method was immunoSEQ multiplex PCR. The sample gives about 2.5 million clones, 85% to 95% of which show up once; about 0.41% is in the top ten. The donors were all Caucasian adults (living in Nashville, Tennessee). CDR3 size: 13 residues. Per germline, CDR1 SNHLY and CDR2 FYNNEI. V lost 11 bases to trimming and J lost 6 bases; unmatched junction nucleotides: 10. Study outcomes and limitations: For naive CD4 cells, around 5.1% of clonotypes were shared across a handful of donors.

Of note for this clone: What it recognizes is unknown.

The sample taken for sequencing was naive CD4+ T cells from PBMCs. Sample subset: CD45RA+ positively selected. This sequence was found in a man younger than 30 in good health. Some clones in this sample may be carry-over from other donors' samples. The rearrangement links TRBV2 to TRBJ2-7; TRBD1 aligns across 10 bases. CDR3 nucleotide sequence: TGTGCCGGAGCCGGGACAGGGGCGTCCGAGCAGTACTTC. It encodes CAGAGTGASEQYF.